The rows below give T cell receptor beta chains drawn from one sample of a study of cytomegalovirus exposure and HLA in healthy donors. Libraries were prepared by immunoSEQ multiplex PCR; TCRdb keeps only in-frame clonotypes and omits some of them. This table holds about 140,000 clones, less than 85% found once. The sample was PBMCs. The receptors derive from a man aged 40-49 years in good health and CMV-seronegative. Both conserved end residues are part of each CDR3. The order of the fields is D gene, J gene, clone size, V gene, CDR3 DNA, CDR3 protein. D genes are given only for firm matches. Expanded clones get a size class; other rows say once, few or many, or leave the size out.

d_call: TRBD1
j_call: TRBJ2-7
clone_size: once
v_call: TRBV2
cdr3_nt: TGTGCCAGCAGCACGGGACAGGGGGTCCGCGAGCAGTACTTC
cdr3_aa: CASSTGQGVREQYF

d_call: TRBD1
j_call: TRBJ1-5
clone_size: few
v_call: TRBV5-5
cdr3_nt: TGTGCCAGCAGCTGGGACAGGGCCCAGCCCCAGCATTTT
cdr3_aa: CASSWDRAQPQHF

d_call: -
j_call: TRBJ1-4
clone_size: -
v_call: TRBV7-2
cdr3_nt: TGTGCCAGCAGCACTCGGTCAACAACTAATGAAAAACTGTTTTTT
cdr3_aa: CASSTRSTTNEKLFF

d_call: TRBD2
j_call: TRBJ2-7
clone_size: few
v_call: TRBV11-2
cdr3_nt: TGTGCCAGCAGCCCGTGGACTAGCGGAAGCTCCTACGAGCAGTACTTC
cdr3_aa: CASSPWTSGSSYEQYF

d_call: -
j_call: TRBJ1-6
clone_size: -
v_call: TRBV6-5
cdr3_nt: TGTGCCAGCAGTCTCACGACAGTTTATAATTCACCCCTCCACTTT
cdr3_aa: CASSLTTVYNSPLHF

d_call: TRBD1
j_call: TRBJ2-2
clone_size: -
v_call: TRBV27
cdr3_nt: TGTGCCAGCAGTTTATGGACAGGGCCGAACACCGGGGAGCTGTTTTTT
cdr3_aa: CASSLWTGPNTGELFF

d_call: TRBD1
j_call: TRBJ2-7
clone_size: few
v_call: TRBV9
cdr3_nt: TGTGCCAGCAGCCCGATAAGGGGGCCCGCCGAGCAGTACTTC
cdr3_aa: CASSPIRGPAEQYF

d_call: TRBD1
j_call: TRBJ1-5
clone_size: -
v_call: TRBV19
cdr3_nt: TGTGCCAGTAGTACAAAGGAGGGACAGCGAGATCAGCCCCAGCATTTT
cdr3_aa: CASSTKEGQRDQPQHF

d_call: TRBD1
j_call: TRBJ2-7
clone_size: -
v_call: TRBV4-1
cdr3_nt: TGCGCCAGCAGGGAACAGGGGGCGAACTACGAGCAGTACTTC
cdr3_aa: CASREQGANYEQYF

d_call: TRBD1
j_call: TRBJ2-5
clone_size: -
v_call: TRBV6-5
cdr3_nt: TGTGCCAGCAGCCCCAACAGGGGGCCAGCAGAGACCCAGTACTTC
cdr3_aa: CASSPNRGPAETQYF

d_call: -
j_call: TRBJ1-2
clone_size: -
v_call: TRBV19
cdr3_nt: TGTGCCAGTAGAGCCCCCAACTATGGCTACACCTTC
cdr3_aa: CASRAPNYGYTF

d_call: -
j_call: TRBJ1-1
clone_size: once
v_call: TRBV6-1
cdr3_nt: TGTGCCAGCAGTGAAAATAGTTGGGCTTTCTTT
cdr3_aa: CASSENSWAFF

d_call: -
j_call: TRBJ1-4
clone_size: -
v_call: TRBV28
cdr3_nt: TGTGCCAGCAGTTTAGCAGGGACTGGGGAAAAACTGTTTTTT
cdr3_aa: CASSLAGTGEKLFF

d_call: TRBD2
j_call: TRBJ2-7
clone_size: few
v_call: TRBV30
cdr3_nt: TGTGCCTGGGATCCTGGACTAGCGGGAGGGAACGAGCAGTACTTC
cdr3_aa: CAWDPGLAGGNEQYF

d_call: -
j_call: TRBJ2-2
clone_size: -
v_call: TRBV30
cdr3_nt: TGTGCCTGGGACCCGATAGCCGGGAGCGGGGAGCTGTTTTTT
cdr3_aa: CAWDPIAGSGELFF

d_call: TRBD2
j_call: TRBJ2-5
clone_size: -
v_call: TRBV4-2
cdr3_nt: TGTGCCAGCAGCCAAGCTAGCGGGGGACGTGTCGAGACCCAGTACTTC
cdr3_aa: CASSQASGGRVETQYF

d_call: -
j_call: TRBJ1-5
clone_size: once
v_call: TRBV10-3
cdr3_nt: TGTGCCATCAGTGAGTCGGAGGGAGTCGAGCCCCAGCATTTT
cdr3_aa: CAISESEGVEPQHF

d_call: TRBD2
j_call: TRBJ2-1
clone_size: -
v_call: TRBV5-1
cdr3_nt: TGCGCCAGCAGCTCCCCCGAGACGGGGGGCAATGAGCAGTTCTTC
cdr3_aa: CASSSPETGGNEQFF

d_call: -
j_call: TRBJ2-1
clone_size: -
v_call: TRBV9
cdr3_nt: TGTGCCAGCGGAGGGCTAGACGTGGGCTACAATGAGCAGTTCTTC
cdr3_aa: CASGGLDVGYNEQFF

d_call: TRBD2
j_call: TRBJ2-5
clone_size: -
v_call: TRBV30
cdr3_nt: TGTGCCTGGGGACTAGCGGGGGTTTTGGAGACCCAGTACTTC
cdr3_aa: CAWGLAGVLETQYF

d_call: TRBD1
j_call: TRBJ2-1
clone_size: few
v_call: TRBV6-6
cdr3_nt: TGTGCCGTCCACAGGGGGCTCTACAATGAGCAGTTCTTC
cdr3_aa: CAVHRGLYNEQFF

d_call: TRBD2
j_call: TRBJ2-2
clone_size: -
v_call: TRBV7-8
cdr3_nt: TGTGCCAGCAGCTACCCTCGGACTAGCGGGACCACCGGGGAGCTGTTTTTT
cdr3_aa: CASSYPRTSGTTGELFF

d_call: TRBD1
j_call: TRBJ2-2
clone_size: -
v_call: TRBV19
cdr3_nt: TGTGCCAGTAGCAGGGGGCCGGACACCGGGGAGCTGTTTTTT
cdr3_aa: CASSRGPDTGELFF

d_call: -
j_call: TRBJ1-5
clone_size: -
v_call: TRBV19
cdr3_nt: TGTGCCAGTAGTATCGGGGGAGACAATCAGCCCCAGCATTTT
cdr3_aa: CASSIGGDNQPQHF

d_call: -
j_call: TRBJ2-1
clone_size: -
v_call: TRBV7-9
cdr3_nt: TGTGCCAGCAGCTTAGCGGGGGGAAACAACAATGAGCAGTTCTTC
cdr3_aa: CASSLAGGNNNEQFF

d_call: TRBD1
j_call: TRBJ1-5
clone_size: -
v_call: TRBV28
cdr3_nt: TGTGCCAGCAGCTGGGACAGGGTTAGCAATCAGCCCCAGCATTTT
cdr3_aa: CASSWDRVSNQPQHF

d_call: TRBD2
j_call: TRBJ2-3
clone_size: -
v_call: TRBV4-3
cdr3_nt: TGCGCCAGCAGCCAAGGGACTAGCGGGGGGAGGTGGGTCACAGATACGCAGTATTTT
cdr3_aa: CASSQGTSGGRWVTDTQYF

d_call: TRBD1
j_call: TRBJ2-1
clone_size: few
v_call: TRBV7-8
cdr3_nt: TGTGCCAGCAGTCGCTCCGGGACAGGGGGCGTGGGTGAGCAGTTCTTC
cdr3_aa: CASSRSGTGGVGEQFF

d_call: TRBD1
j_call: TRBJ2-2
clone_size: -
v_call: TRBV30
cdr3_nt: TGTGCTAACCGACAGGGGGCGAACACCGGGGAGCTGTTTTTT
cdr3_aa: CANRQGANTGELFF

d_call: TRBD2
j_call: TRBJ2-7
clone_size: -
v_call: TRBV7-2
cdr3_nt: TGTGCCAGCAGCTTAGGACTAGCGGCCGTCTACGAGCAGTACTTC
cdr3_aa: CASSLGLAAVYEQYF

d_call: -
j_call: TRBJ2-7
clone_size: -
v_call: TRBV10-3
cdr3_nt: TGTGCCATCAGGGGAACGACAAGAGGAGGTGGGTACGAGCAGTACTTC
cdr3_aa: CAIRGTTRGGGYEQYF

d_call: TRBD2
j_call: TRBJ2-5
clone_size: -
v_call: TRBV14
cdr3_nt: TGTGCCAGCAGCCAAGCGCGGGGGGCCTTAGAGACCCAGTACTTC
cdr3_aa: CASSQARGALETQYF

d_call: -
j_call: TRBJ2-5
clone_size: -
v_call: TRBV7-6
cdr3_nt: TGTGCCAGCAGCGTCAGGGAAGAGACCCAGTACTTC
cdr3_aa: CASSVREETQYF